This record concerns one T cell receptor beta chain sequence. In the authors' workflow: Cell counts per sample came from amplifying reference gene primers. Using immunoSEQ multiplex PCR, the repertoire was profiled, and TCRdb retains in-frame clones only, with some absent. V, J and clone size are those of that table, while D and trimming were read from the DNA. The table includes about 120,000 clones, about 74% detected once. The data belong to a study of blood T cell repertoires in COVID-19. Study in general: PBMCs, B-cell-depleted T cells, or T cells provided the cDNA or gDNA that made up the material.

The V end lost 0 bases, the J end lost 0 bases, and 9 bases lay between the germline ends. Germline V gene data show CDR1 as SGHTA and CDR2 as FQGNSA. This CDR3 has 15 residues. The V call is TRBV7-2, the J call TRBJ2-7, with D hard to call. Specimen: peripheral blood. This receptor was identified in a man in his 70s with acute or convalescent COVID-19. The CDR3 loop is CASSLARRSSYEQYF. The DNA of the CDR3 is TGTGCCAGCAGCTTAGCCCGGCGGTCCTCCTACGAGCAGTACTTC.